One and the same sample provided the 24 T cell receptor beta chains below, sequenced in a study of T-cell reconstitution after alpha-beta-depleted transplantation in children. TCRbeta library construction was performed incorporating unique molecular identifiers. A single record per CDR3 protein comes from TCRdb applying MiXCR to the PCR reads. Of 700,000 to 950,000 distinct CDR3 sequences listed, approximately 15% are singletons. The sequences come from PBMCs, mostly from graft donor cells, collected 360 days after TCRalphabeta/CD19-depleted stem cell transplant. These receptors originate from a male patient younger than 18 who had a stem cell transplant for acute lymphoblastic leukemia, so the T cells may come from the graft donor.

V and J are TRBV4-2 and TRBJ2-5, with 11 bases fitting TRBD2. V lost 1 base and J lost 6; bases outside the gene matches: 7. CDR3 size: 16 residues. Germline V gives CDR1 LGHNA, CDR2 YNFKEQ. The CDR3 reads CASSQGVAGGMKTQYF. CDR3 sequence (DNA): TGTGCCAGCAGCCAAGGGGTAGCGGGAGGGATGAAGACCCAGTACTTC.

The V and J genes are TRBV18 and TRBJ2-5, with TRBD1 matching over 8 bases. Germline trimming cut 3 bases from V and 2 bases from J; bases unmatched to any gene: 8. This CDR3 has 16 residues. Germline-derived CDR1 and CDR2 are KGHSH and LQKENI. CDR3 sequence reads: CASSPLSQGAQETQYF. CDR3 in DNA: TGTGCCAGCTCACCCCTAAGTCAGGGGGCTCAAGAGACCCAGTACTTC.

Many counts were recorded for this clonotype. This chain joins TRBV12-5 and TRBJ2-7, with 8 bases that match TRBD2. V was pared by 2 bases and J by 5 bases, with 8 bases of the junction left unmatched. CDR1 LGHNT and CDR2 FRNRAP come from the germline V gene. The CDR3 is 15 amino acids. This chain's CDR3 is CASGLFLAGWDEQYF. For the CDR3, the DNA is TGTGCTAGTGGTTTGTTCCTAGCGGGCTGGGACGAGCAGTACTTC. The whole variable domain, filled in from reference TRBV12-5 and TRBJ2-7, reads DARVTQTPRHKVTEMGQEVTMRCQPILGHNTVFWYRQTMMQGLELLAYFRNRAPLDDSGMPKDRFSAEMPDATLATLKIQPSEPRDSAVYFCASGLFLAGWDEQYFGPGTRLTVT.

This clonotype was observed a few times. V and J are TRBV5-1 and TRBJ2-2; TRBD2 matches at 8 bases. The CDR3 has 15 residues. Germline values: CDR1 SGHRS, CDR2 YFSETQ. The junction had 6 bases not matched to a gene; V was cut back by 3 bases and J by 5 bases. CDR3 in amino acids: CASSWLAGKTGELFF. CDR3 coding DNA: TGCGCCAGCAGCTGGTTAGCGGGAAAGACCGGGGAGCTGTTTTTT.

This clonotype has only a few counts. V is TRBV5-1 and J is TRBJ2-3; D is ambiguous. Germline lookup yields CDR1 SGHRS and CDR2 YFSETQ. The V gene lost 2 bases and the J gene lost 2 bases, with 18 bases spanning the gap. This CDR3 has 17 amino acids. CDR3 sequence: CASSFFLQLPITDTQYF. CDR3 nucleotide sequence: TGCGCCAGCAGCTTTTTCCTCCAGCTCCCGATCACAGATACGCAGTATTTT.

This rearrangement joins TRBV12-3 or TRBV12-4 to TRBJ1-5; no reliable D call. With 6 bases removed from V and 5 bases from J, the gap between germline ends came to 8 bases. The CDR3 loop spans 12 amino acids. This CDR3 is CASSKTDQPQHF. The DNA for the CDR3 is TGTGCCAGCAGCAAAACTGATCAGCCCCAGCATTTT.

Ten or more counts support this clonotype. The gene calls are TRBV7-3 and TRBJ2-1, with D unresolved. This CDR3 is 14 amino acids long. From germline, CDR1 is SGHTA and CDR2 FQGTGA. V was clipped by 1 base and J by 4 bases, with 8 bases between them. CDR3 region: CASSLIHGYNEQFF. The CDR3 DNA is TGTGCCAGCAGCTTAATTCACGGGTACAATGAGCAGTTCTTC.

The table lists this clonotype with a few counts. The chain combines TRBV29-1 with TRBJ1-4; D unresolved. The CDR3 totals 13 residues. V was clipped by 4 bases and J by 8 bases, with 14 bases between them. The germline CDR1 and CDR2 sequences are SQVTM and ANQGSEA. CDR3 coding DNA: TGCAGCGTTGCTTCAAAGGGCTGGGAAAAACTGTTTTTT. Its protein product is CSVASKGWEKLFF.

The V call is TRBV7-2, the J call TRBJ2-7; no definite D call. CDR1 and CDR2 (germline): SGHTA, FQGNSA. The CDR3 sequence is 16 residues long. Trimming cost V 1 base and J 6 bases, with 19 bases left between them. DNA for the CDR3: TGTGCCAGCAGCTTAGGGCATGGAGAACCCCTTGGCGAGCAGTACTTC. Translation: CASSLGHGEPLGEQYF. Variable domain in full (rest from reference TRBV7-2 and TRBJ2-7): GAGVSQSPSNKVTEKGKDVELRCDPISGHTALYWYRQSLGQGLEFLIYFQGNSAPDKSGLPSDRFSAERTGGSVSTLTIQRTQQEDSAVYLCASSLGHGEPLGEQYFGPGTRLTVT.

In this sample, this clonotype turned up many times. The CDR3 is CASGLGSDYEQYF. DNA of the CDR3: TGTGCCAGCGGACTTGGGAGTGACTACGAGCAGTACTTC. The rearrangement links TRBV11-2 to TRBJ2-7; D is possibly TRBD2 (5 bases). This CDR3 has 13 residues. CDR1 and CDR2 from the germline V gene are SGHAT and FQNNGV. Trimming stripped 8 bases from V and 3 bases from J, with 14 bases between.

This clonotype has just a few counts. The genes are TRBV5-1 and TRBJ1-1; D uncertain. Between the trimmed V and J ends, which lost 2 bases and 0 bases, there was a span of 14 bases. The CDR3 runs 16 residues. Germline assignment: CDR1 SGHRS and CDR2 YFSETQ. The CDR3 nucleotides read TGCGCCAGCAGCTTTCATTACGGGCCGATGAACACTGAAGCTTTCTTT. Protein sequence: CASSFHYGPMNTEAFF.

This clonotype has a handful of counts. V usage is TRBV7-3 and J usage is TRBJ2-2; TRBD2 aligns across 8 bases. CDR1 and CDR2 from the germline V gene are SGHTA and FQGTGA. V lost 1 base, J lost 4 bases, and 5 bases stayed unmatched. The CDR3 contains 16 residues. The CDR3 is CASSLKSGRATGELFF. The CDR3 bases are TGTGCCAGCAGCTTAAAATCCGGGAGGGCCACCGGGGAGCTGTTTTTT. Filled out from reference TRBV7-3 and TRBJ2-2, the complete variable domain reads GAGVSQTPSNKVTEKGKYVELRCDPISGHTALYWYRQSLGQGPEFLIYFQGTGAADDSGLPNDRFFAVRPEGSVSTLKIQRTERGDSAVYLCASSLKSGRATGELFFGEGSRLTVL.

This chain connects TRBV6-2 or TRBV6-3 to TRBJ2-5, with TRBD2 matching over 7 bases. V shed 2 bases, J shed 1 base, and the junction held 10 bases outside the gene matches. The CDR3 contains 17 residues. CDR1 is MNHEY and CDR2 is SVGEGT in the germline V gene. The CDR3 spells CASSYRTRASGQETQYF. CDR3 nucleotides: TGTGCCAGCAGTTACAGAACCCGGGCTAGCGGCCAAGAGACCCAGTACTTC.

This chain links TRBV10-3 with TRBJ2-7; a weak D match, TRBD1 (5 bases). The CDR3 has 15 residues. Trimming took off 0 bases at V and 3 bases at J, with 12 bases between the two ends. Per the germline V gene, CDR1 is ENHRY and CDR2 is SYGVKD. This CDR3 is CAISESMGQVYEQYF. CDR3 in DNA: TGTGCCATCAGTGAGTCGATGGGGCAGGTCTACGAGCAGTACTTC.

This clonotype has ten or more counts. The V gene is TRBV12-3 or TRBV12-4, the J gene TRBJ2-1; 8 bases are shared with TRBD2. V lost 8 bases to trimming and J lost 4 bases; unmatched junction nucleotides: 13. This CDR3 is 16 amino acids long. This chain's CDR3 is CASRLTSVRPYNEQFF. The CDR3 DNA sequence: TGTGCCAGCCGACTGACTAGCGTAAGACCGTACAATGAGCAGTTCTTC.

This clonotype was counted between two and nine times. CDR3 nucleotides: TGTGCCAGCAGTTATACCGGGACAGGGGATCAGCCCCAGCATTTT. Translated: CASSYTGTGDQPQHF. This sequence joins TRBV6-5 and TRBJ1-5; 10 positions agree with TRBD1. Looked up from germline, CDR1 is MNHEY and CDR2 is SVGAGI. CDR3 length equals 15 residues. Unmatched junction bases numbered 4, after V lost 3 bases and J lost 5 bases.

This clonotype has only a few counts. The chain combines TRBV4-1 with TRBJ2-7, with TRBD2 matching 9 bases. The germline gives CDR1 MGHRA, CDR2 YSYEKL. With 0 bases clipped from V and 6 bases from J, the junction kept 15 bases outside the gene matches. The CDR3 spans 18 residues. The CDR3 bases are TGCGCCAGCAGCCAAGATCGGACGGGGAGCGGGAGGTCTTCCGAGCAGTACTTC. Translation: CASSQDRTGSGRSSEQYF.

This clonotype has a count of ten or more. The chain has TRBV5-1 and TRBJ1-6; possible D gene TRBD1, 6 bases. CDR1 is SGHRS, CDR2 YFSETQ, per germline. V was pared by 4 bases and J by 7 bases, with 12 bases between. The CDR3 runs to 14 residues. The CDR3: CASSLWTANSPLHF. The CDR3 DNA sequence: TGCGCCAGCAGCCTGTGGACAGCCAATTCACCCCTCCACTTT.

This clonotype occurred a few times. The chain couples TRBV5-6 to TRBJ2-5; 10 nucleotides agree with TRBD2. CDR1 and CDR2 (germline): SGHDT, YYEEEE. V shed 0 bases, J shed 1 base, and the junction held 0 bases outside the gene matches. This CDR3 spans 15 amino acids. CDR3 sequence (DNA): TGTGCCAGCAGCTTGGCTAGCGGGGGCCAAGAGACCCAGTACTTC. It translates to CASSLASGGQETQYF. Based on the CDR3 plus reference TRBV5-6 and TRBJ2-5, the full variable domain is DAGVTQSPTHLIKTRGQQVTLRCSPKSGHDTVSWYQQALGQGPQFIFQYYEEEERQRGNFPDRFSGHQFPNYSSELNVNALLLGDSALYLCASSLASGGQETQYFGPGTRLLVL.

This clonotype was counted a few times. This chain connects TRBV12-3 or TRBV12-4 to TRBJ1-6; the match to TRBD1 covers 7 bases. This CDR3 is 15 amino acids long. Germline trimming cut 5 bases from V and 0 bases from J; bases unmatched to any gene: 1. The CDR3 bases are TGTGCCAGCAGTCGACAGGGCTCCTATAATTCACCCCTCCACTTT. It codes for CASSRQGSYNSPLHF.

The chain links TRBV12-3 or TRBV12-4 to TRBJ2-1, with TRBD1 matching over 7 bases. The length of the CDR3 is 15 residues. The V segment lost 5 bases and the J segment 4 bases; nucleotides outside the gene matches: 8. CDR3 sequence (DNA): TGTGCCAGCAGTCCCCGGCAGGGGGAATACAATGAGCAGTTCTTC. Amino acids: CASSPRQGEYNEQFF.

The CDR3 here is CASRLSGSPYNEQFF. In DNA form, the CDR3 reads TGTGCCAGCAGACTAAGCGGGAGCCCATACAATGAGCAGTTCTTC. This chain joins TRBV7-6 and TRBJ2-1; TRBD2 aligns across 8 bases. CDR3 length equals 15 residues. V shed 6 bases and J 4 bases; nucleotides not matched to a gene: 8. Germline V gene sequence: CDR1 SGHVS, CDR2 FNYEAQ.

V usage is TRBV20-1 and J usage is TRBJ2-5, with 13 nucleotides matching TRBD2. In germline, CDR1 is DFQATT, CDR2 SNEGSKA (reference sequence). The CDR3 is 15 amino acids. J lost 6 bases, V lost 3 bases, and 7 bases had no gene match. CDR3 DNA: TGCAGTGCTAGGGAACTAGCGGGAGGGAAGAAGACCCAGTACTTC. Translating gives CSARELAGGKKTQYF.

There are a few counts of this clonotype. The chain combines TRBV7-8 with TRBJ2-2, with a possible D match to TRBD2 (5 bases). V was clipped by 1 base and J by 2 bases, with 14 bases between them. From germline, CDR1 is SGHVS and CDR2 FQNEAQ. The CDR3 loop spans 17 amino acids. CDR3 sequence (DNA): TGTGCCAGCAGCTTAGGAGTAGGACTTACTAACACCGGGGAGCTGTTTTTT. Amino acids: CASSLGVGLTNTGELFF.